This record covers a single T cell receptor beta chain. CDR1 and CDR2 (germline): MNHEY, SVGAGI. The junction had 11 bases not matched to a gene; V was cut back by 6 bases and J by 6 bases. This CDR3 is 15 amino acids long. Profiled with immunoSEQ multiplex PCR; TCRdb holds only in-frame clones, not every one. The sample carries some 120,000 clones, 80% to 90% recorded once. This sample is drawn from a study of control samples from healthy donors and cancer patients. This chain joins TRBV6-5 and TRBJ2-3; 8 bases match TRBD2. Input material: PBMCs. The receptor's source is a woman aged 50 to 60 with colorectal cancer. In DNA, the CDR3 is TGTGCCAGCAGCACCCTGAGCGGGAGATTTGATACGCAGTATTTT. It yields the protein CASSTLSGRFDTQYF.